This entry lists 22 T cell receptor beta chains sequenced from one sample in a study of T cell repertoires in cytomegalovirus infection. TCRdb fed the reads into MiXCR, producing one record per CDR3 protein. The table lists some 450,000 distinct CDR3 sequences, about 33% of them singletons. The sequenced material came from PBMCs. The receptor source for this set is a human donor in good health (CMV status not recorded). Some clones in this sample may be carry-over from other donors' samples.

There are a few counts of this clonotype. The chain is built from TRBV20-1 and TRBJ1-5; TRBD1 aligns across 7 bases. This CDR3 comprises 15 residues. V lost 4 bases, J lost 0 bases, and 6 bases stayed unmatched. Looked up from germline, CDR1 is DFQATT and CDR2 is SNEGSKA (reference sequence). DNA for the CDR3: TGCAGTGCTAAAGGGACAGCTTATAGCAATCAGCCCCAGCATTTT. Residues: CSAKGTAYSNQPQHF.

This clonotype occurred a few times. The chain carries TRBV4-1 and TRBJ2-6; no definite D call. The CDR3 has 16 amino acids. Germline values: CDR1 MGHRA, CDR2 YSYEKL. V lost 1 base, J lost 0 bases, and 7 bases lay in between. The chain's CDR3 is CASSQGKSSGANVLTF. CDR3 coding DNA: TGCGCCAGCAGCCAAGGGAAGAGCTCTGGGGCCAACGTCCTGACTTTC.

This chain uses TRBV20-1 with TRBJ2-7; D remains unclear. The V and J ends lost 6 bases and 0 bases respectively, with 9 bases between them. CDR3 size: 12 residues. The germline CDR1 and CDR2 sequences are DFQATT and SNEGSKA (reference sequence). This CDR3 is CSASLSSYEQYF. CDR3 sequence (DNA): TGCAGTGCGAGTTTGAGCTCCTACGAGCAGTACTTC.

This clonotype appeared many times. The chain is built from TRBV7-2 and TRBJ2-5; D not certain. V was shortened by 8 bases and J by 1 base, with 11 bases between the two germline ends. The CDR3 consists of 13 residues. Germline lookup yields CDR1 SGHTA and CDR2 FQGNSA. The DNA of the CDR3 is TGTGCCAGCCCTCCCAGGACCCAAGAGACCCAGTACTTC. As protein: CASPPRTQETQYF.

Only a few counts were recorded for this clonotype. The chain recombines TRBV7-2 with TRBJ2-7, with TRBD1 matching 7 bases. The CDR3 runs 16 residues. J lost 0 bases, V lost 5 bases, and 10 bases had no gene match. The germline V gene has CDR1 SGHTA and CDR2 FQGNSA. CDR3 residues: CASSIVGQTNSYEQYF. The DNA for the CDR3 is TGTGCCAGCAGCATAGTGGGACAGACAAACTCCTACGAGCAGTACTTC.

Regarding this clonotype: The junction departs from the called germline gene at one end, perhaps through a read error. This chain uses TRBV4-1 with TRBJ1-2, with unresolved D. CDR1 and CDR2 (germline): MGHRA, YSYEKL. This CDR3 contains 15 residues. CDR3 nucleotide sequence: TGTGCCAGCAGCCAAGATTGGGATTCTAACTATGGCTACACCTTC. Translation gives CASSQDWDSNYGYTF.

This clonotype ranks as medium-sized. J is TRBJ1-2 and V is TRBV7-2; tentatively, D is TRBD1 (6 bases). The CDR3 has 16 amino acids. V gave up 5 bases and J gave up 6 bases, with 22 bases separating them. CDR1 and CDR2 from the germline V gene are SGHTA and FQGNSA. The CDR3 reads CASSTHGGGGLNGYTF. DNA of the CDR3: TGTGCCAGCAGCACGCACGGCGGGGGCGGACTGAATGGCTACACCTTC. Drawing the rest from reference TRBV7-2 and TRBJ1-2, the complete variable domain is GAGVSQSPSNKVTEKGKDVELRCDPISGHTALYWYRQSLGQGLEFLIYFQGNSAPDKSGLPSDRFSAERTGGSVSTLTIQRTQQEDSAVYLCASSTHGGGGLNGYTFGSGTRLTVV.

The CDR3 region is CASSEAGAWNEQFF. CDR3 in DNA: TGTGCCAGCAGTGAAGCGGGGGCGTGGAATGAGCAGTTCTTC. The chain carries TRBV12-3 or TRBV12-4 and TRBJ2-1, with 8 bases lining up with TRBD2. V lost 5 bases to trimming and J lost 7 bases; unmatched junction nucleotides: 7. The CDR3 is 14 residues long.

This clonotype was detected once. This chain links TRBV4-1 with TRBJ2-7, with 7 bases that match TRBD1. J was trimmed by 2 bases and V by 1 base; bases with no gene match: 8. Germline lookup yields CDR1 MGHRA and CDR2 YSYEKL. The CDR3 loop spans 16 amino acids. The CDR3 nucleotides read TGCGCCAGCAGCCAAGCAGCAGGGGGAGTTCCCTACGAGCAGTACTTC. It translates to CASSQAAGGVPYEQYF.

This clonotype has ten or more counts. The chain joins TRBV7-6 to TRBJ2-3; possibly TRBD1 or TRBD2 for D (6 bases each). The length of the CDR3 is 14 residues. The V end lost 0 bases, the J end lost 5 bases, and 9 bases lay between the germline ends. The germline V gene encodes CDR1 SGHVS and CDR2 FNYEAQ. The CDR3 region has the DNA TGTGCCAGCAGCTTAGCGGGGGGCCAAGATACGCAGTATTTT. As protein: CASSLAGGQDTQYF.

The chain combines TRBV5-4 with TRBJ1-1; 12 bases fit TRBD1. Germline V gene sequence: CDR1 SGHNT, CDR2 YYREEE (reference sequence). The CDR3 has 17 amino acids. The J segment lost 4 bases and the V segment lost 4 bases, leaving 11 bases of the junction unmatched. The CDR3 loop reads CASSPYRDRGLGTEAFF. The DNA of the CDR3 is TGTGCCAGCAGCCCTTACCGGGACAGGGGGCTGGGCACTGAAGCTTTCTTT. The variable domain in full, with the rest retrieved from reference TRBV5-4 and TRBJ1-1, is ETGVTQSPTHLIKTRGQQVTLRCSSQSGHNTVSWYQQALGQGPQFIFQYYREEENGRGNFPPRFSGLQFPNYSSELNVNALELDDSALYLCASSPYRDRGLGTEAFFGQGTRLTVV.

The chain joins TRBV18 to TRBJ1-3; D is uncertain. V was shortened by 6 bases and J by 4 bases, with 19 bases between the two germline ends. Germline V gene lookup returns CDR1 KGHSH and CDR2 LQKENI. CDR3 length: 16 residues. For the CDR3, the DNA is TGTGCCAGCTCGTACCCGGGCCTACAGTCGGGAAACACCATATATTTT. Translated: CASSYPGLQSGNTIYF.

This clonotype was seen a handful of times. Being one base from a much bigger clone, this may be a read error. The chain combines TRBV6-2 or TRBV6-3 with TRBJ2-3, with a weak D call TRBD2 (5 bases). This CDR3 is 15 amino acids long. The germline CDR1 and CDR2 sequences are MNHEY and SVGEGT. CDR3 protein: CASGYSSGESDTQYF. DNA of the CDR3: TGTGCCAGCGGTTACTCGTCTGGGGAGTCAGATACGCAGTATTTT.

This clonotype has at least ten counts. The rearrangement joins TRBV11-2 to TRBJ1-3, with D maybe TRBD1 (6 bases). This CDR3 comprises 19 residues. Germline V gives CDR1 SGHAT, CDR2 FQNNGV. Trimming removed 0 bases from V and 3 bases from J, with 21 bases in between. CDR3 bases: TGTGCCAGCAGCTTAGATCCTCGTGTTTGGGGGGCCAGTGGAAACACCATATATTTT. Its protein is CASSLDPRVWGASGNTIYF.

This chain links TRBV7-6 with TRBJ1-1; D uncertain. Per germline, CDR1 SGHVS and CDR2 FNYEAQ. The CDR3 is 15 residues long. Trimming cost V 4 bases and J 0 bases, with 12 bases left between them. This CDR3 is CASSSSGVLNTEAFF. In DNA, the CDR3 is TGTGCCAGCAGCTCGAGTGGGGTACTGAACACTGAAGCTTTCTTT.

This clonotype was found a few times. This clone may be a read error of a much larger clone one base away. The chain is built from TRBV5-5 and TRBJ2-1; D not resolved. Trimming removed 3 bases at V and 4 bases at J, with 8 bases between. Germline assignment: CDR1 SGHKS and CDR2 YYEKEE (reference sequence). The CDR3 sequence is 13 residues long. CDR3 sequence (DNA): TGTGCCAGCAGCTCGCAGAGATACAATGAGCAGTTCTTC. It translates to CASSSQRYNEQFF.

In DNA, the CDR3 is TGTGCCAGCAGCTCCCTGGAGCGGGGGGGCTTAGAGACCCAGTACTTC. It yields the protein CASSSLERGGLETQYF. J is TRBJ2-5 and V is TRBV7-6; 10 nucleotides match TRBD2. Germline trimming cut 4 bases from V and 4 bases from J; bases unmatched to any gene: 9. Germline CDR1 SGHVS, CDR2 FNYEAQ. The CDR3 has 16 amino acids.

This clonotype was detected many times. The chain recombines TRBV7-8 with TRBJ2-7; the D is unclear. The V end was cut by 1 base, the J end by 0 bases, with 4 bases between. Germline assignment: CDR1 SGHVS and CDR2 FQNEAQ. The CDR3 is 13 amino acids. CDR3 region: CASSLGRSYEQYF. As DNA, the CDR3 is TGTGCCAGCAGCTTAGGACGCTCCTACGAGCAGTACTTC.

The V gene is TRBV11-1, the J gene TRBJ1-2; D gene unclear. There are 13 residues in the CDR3. Germline V gives CDR1 SGHAT, CDR2 FQDESV (reference sequence). V lost 2 bases and J lost 1, with 5 bases in between. The CDR3 spells CASSLQSNYGYTF. DNA of the CDR3: TGTGCCAGCAGCTTACAGAGTAACTATGGCTACACCTTC.

This clonotype was recorded a few times. This chain links TRBV4-1 with TRBJ1-2; a weak D match, TRBD1 (5 bases). Germline V gives CDR1 MGHRA, CDR2 YSYEKL. The ends were cut back, 2 bases at V and 4 bases at J, with 14 bases in the middle. CDR3 length: 15 residues. Here the CDR3 reads CASSQRQGPGYGYTF. The CDR3 DNA is TGCGCCAGCAGCCAACGGCAGGGACCTGGCTATGGCTACACCTTC.

The chain has TRBV29-1 and TRBJ2-3; the D call may be TRBD1 or TRBD2 (6 bases each). CDR3 length: 13 residues. V gave up 4 bases and J gave up 2 bases, with 10 bases separating them. CDR1 is SQVTM, CDR2 ANQGSEA, per germline. CDR3 coding DNA: TGCAGCGTTGGGGGGGCCAACACAGATACGCAGTATTTT. Translation: CSVGGANTDTQYF.

The V call is TRBV6-5, the J call TRBJ2-2; 8 bases are shared with TRBD1. The ends lost 6 bases at V and 4 bases at J; junction bases unmatched: 1. This CDR3 spans 13 amino acids. From germline, CDR1 is MNHEY and CDR2 SVGAGI. CDR3 amino acids: CASRTGGTGELFF. The CDR3 DNA is TGTGCCAGCAGAACAGGGGGCACCGGGGAGCTGTTTTTT.